This TCR beta chain came from a study of blood T cell repertoires in COVID-19. As for the study in general: Samples came from the United States, Italy and Spain, spanning acute and convalescent COVID-19.

Sequenced by immunoSEQ multiplex PCR; TCRdb stores in-frame clones only, minus some. Here the sample spans 70,000 to 85,000 clones, roughly 90% being singletons. CDR1 and CDR2 from the germline V gene are SGHAT and FQNNGV. V was trimmed by 5 bases and J by 4 bases, leaving 14 bases between them. The CDR3 covers 14 residues. The clonotype comes from a woman aged 55-69 years with active COVID-19. Sequenced: peripheral blood. The genes are TRBV11-2 and TRBJ2-5; D is ambiguous. The CDR3 DNA follows: TGTGCCAGCAGCCTCTCAACGTTCGGAGAGACCCAGTACTTC. Translation: CASSLSTFGETQYF.